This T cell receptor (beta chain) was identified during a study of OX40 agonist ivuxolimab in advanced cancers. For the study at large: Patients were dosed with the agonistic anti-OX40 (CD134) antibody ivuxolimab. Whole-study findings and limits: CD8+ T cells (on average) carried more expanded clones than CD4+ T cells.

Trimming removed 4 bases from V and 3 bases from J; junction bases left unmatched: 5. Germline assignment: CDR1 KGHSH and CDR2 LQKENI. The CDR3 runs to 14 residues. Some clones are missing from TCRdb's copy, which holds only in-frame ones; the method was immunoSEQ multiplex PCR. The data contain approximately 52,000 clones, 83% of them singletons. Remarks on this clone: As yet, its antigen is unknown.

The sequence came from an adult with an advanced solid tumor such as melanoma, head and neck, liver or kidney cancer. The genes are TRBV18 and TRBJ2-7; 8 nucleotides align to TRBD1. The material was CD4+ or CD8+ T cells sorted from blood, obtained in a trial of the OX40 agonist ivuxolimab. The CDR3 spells CASSHRTGNYEQYF. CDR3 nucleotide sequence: TGTGCCAGCTCACATAGGACAGGGAACTACGAGCAGTACTTC.